Shown below are 22 T cell receptor beta chains from a single sample sequenced in a study of shared clonotypes between healthy human individuals. TCRdb's copy holds only in-frame clones and misses some; the assay was immunoSEQ multiplex PCR. The sample lists about 1.4 million clones, roughly 95% seen once, with about 1.2% in the top ten. Material for sequencing was naive CD4+ T cells sorted from blood. The sample's subset: CD45RA+ positively selected. The source of these receptors is a man under 40 in good health.

The chain carries TRBV10-2 and TRBJ2-2; no definite D call. CDR3 size: 13 residues. Trimming pared 7 bases from V and 6 bases from J, leaving 12 bases between. Germline V lookup: CDR1 WSHSY, CDR2 SAAADI. Here the CDR3 reads CASTERNAGELFF. The CDR3 bases are TGCGCCAGCACCGAGAGGAATGCCGGGGAGCTGTTTTTT.

The V gene is TRBV6-1, the J gene TRBJ1-4; 8 nucleotides agree with TRBD1. Germline V gene sequence: CDR1 MNHNS, CDR2 SASEGT. The CDR3 has 14 residues. V was pared by 7 bases and J by 8 bases, with 9 bases of the junction left unmatched. CDR3 protein: CASKLDRVVEKLFF. CDR3 in DNA: TGTGCCAGCAAACTGGACAGGGTCGTAGAAAAACTGTTTTTT.

This chain links TRBV30 with TRBJ1-2; 8 positions match TRBD1. The CDR3 extends over 13 amino acids. Germline CDR1 GTSNPN, CDR2 SVGIG (reference sequence). With V trimmed by 7 bases and J by 10 bases, 14 bases remained unmatched. The CDR3 sequence is CASPIYRDRYYTF. CDR3 DNA sequence: TGTGCCTCGCCCATCTACCGGGACAGGTACTACACCTTC.

The chain combines TRBV9 with TRBJ2-5; D is possibly TRBD2 (5 bases). Trimming took 4 bases from V and 1 from J, leaving 8 bases between them. The CDR3 contains 13 residues. In germline, CDR1 is SGDLS, CDR2 YYNGEE. CDR3: CASSKAGQETQYF. The CDR3 DNA sequence: TGTGCCAGCAGCAAGGCGGGCCAAGAGACCCAGTACTTC.

The rearrangement uses TRBV28 and TRBJ2-3; D not resolved. The CDR3 is 14 amino acids. CDR1 is MDHEN and CDR2 is SYDVKM in the germline V gene. Between the trimmed V and J ends, which lost 2 bases and 8 bases, there was a span of 14 bases. The CDR3 region has the DNA TGTGCCAGCAGTTTAGTCAGCCGTATCGGTACGCAGTATTTT. Translating gives CASSLVSRIGTQYF.

V is TRBV5-1 and J is TRBJ2-5; 10 bases are shared with TRBD1. The tail of the sequence fits TRBJ2-7 better, so the J call may be wrong. Per germline, CDR1 SGHRS and CDR2 YFSETQ. This CDR3 has 14 residues. The CDR3 nucleotides read TGCGCCAGCAGAGGGACAGGGGTTTTCTACGAGCAGTACTTC. Amino acid sequence: CASRGTGVFYEQYF.

This clone was observed once. V usage is TRBV5-1 and J usage is TRBJ2-1; possibly TRBD2 for D (6 bases). CDR1 is SGHRS, CDR2 YFSETQ, per germline. V lost 3 bases and J lost 5, with 21 bases in between. The CDR3 contains 17 residues. Here the CDR3 DNA reads TGCGCCAGCAGCTCGCCACGGGTTAGCGGAGGAGACAATGAGCAGTTCTTC. Its protein is CASSSPRVSGGDNEQFF.

In its sample, this clone was seen once. The chain carries TRBV7-2 and TRBJ1-5; D ambiguous. The CDR3 totals 13 residues. The germline V gene has CDR1 SGHTA and CDR2 FQGNSA. Trimming stripped 3 bases from V and 4 bases from J, with 7 bases between. CDR3 sequence: CASSFILNQPQHF. CDR3 bases: TGTGCCAGCAGCTTCATATTGAATCAGCCCCAGCATTTT.

V gene TRBV7-2 combines with J gene TRBJ2-2, with TRBD2 matching 8 bases. Germline trimming cut 2 bases from V and 1 base from J; bases unmatched to any gene: 6. This CDR3 comprises 17 residues. Germline V gene lookup returns CDR1 SGHTA and CDR2 FQGNSA. In DNA, the CDR3 is TGTGCCAGCAGCTTAATGAGCACTAGCGGGAACACCGGGGAGCTGTTTTTT. This codes for CASSLMSTSGNTGELFF.

This sequence joins TRBV18 and TRBJ2-2; D gene uncertain. The CDR3 is 14 amino acids. V lost 6 bases and J 2 bases, leaving 10 bases between the germline ends. CDR1 and CDR2 from the germline V gene are KGHSH and LQKENI. The CDR3 reads CASSETLNTGELFF. CDR3 DNA sequence: TGTGCCAGCTCGGAGACCCTAAACACCGGGGAGCTGTTTTTT.

The chain carries TRBV12-5 and TRBJ2-7, with TRBD2 identical over 10 bases. Germline values: CDR1 LGHNT, CDR2 FRNRAP. This CDR3 has 17 residues. Unmatched junction bases numbered 11, after V lost 3 bases and J lost 3 bases. In nucleotides, the CDR3 is TGTGCTAGTGGTTTCTCGACTAGCGGGCAATTAAGCTACGAGCAGTACTTC. Amino acid sequence: CASGFSTSGQLSYEQYF.

The chain employs TRBV2 and TRBJ1-5; possible D gene TRBD1, 5 bases. The CDR3 covers 12 residues. V was clipped by 4 bases and J by 7 bases, with 8 bases between them. CDR1 is SNHLY, CDR2 FYNNEI, per germline. CDR3 sequence (DNA): TGTGCCAGCAGTGCGGGGGTCCAGCCCCAGCATTTT. It specifies CASSAGVQPQHF.

This clone was seen a single time. The chain joins TRBV10-3 to TRBJ1-4; D remains unclear. The CDR3 is 13 amino acids. In germline, CDR1 is ENHRY, CDR2 SYGVKD. V lost 4 bases and J 8 bases, leaving 11 bases between the germline ends. DNA of the CDR3: TGTGCCATCAGTGGGTTAGCTGAGGAAAAACTGTTTTTT. Amino acid sequence: CAISGLAEEKLFF.

Of note for this clone: This same CDR3 is encoded by further DNA sequences in the sample. This sequence joins TRBV7-9 and TRBJ2-5; D gene ambiguous. The CDR3 is 12 amino acids. V was shortened by 2 bases and J by 5 bases, with 6 bases between the two germline ends. From germline, CDR1 is SEHNR and CDR2 FQNEAQ (reference sequence). The CDR3 region has the DNA TGTGCCAGCAGCTTACGGTCGGAGACCCAGTACTTC. Translation: CASSLRSETQYF.

The chain combines TRBV21-1 with TRBJ2-7; TRBD1, the D gene given by the table, was not confirmed from the DNA. TRBV21-1 represents a pseudogene. The CDR3 sequence is 15 residues long. This chain's CDR3 is CASSRRHPMTYEQYF. As DNA, the CDR3 is TGTGCCAGCAGCAGGCGACACCCTATGACCTACGAGCAGTACTTC.

CDR3 nucleotide sequence: TGTGCCAGCCCTTCACCCCGGCTGTACTACGAGCAGTACTTC. Its protein product is CASPSPRLYYEQYF. This chain links TRBV11-3 with TRBJ2-7; D ambiguous. This CDR3 has 14 amino acids. The germline V and J ends were trimmed by 8 bases and 3 bases, with 17 bases remaining between them. CDR1 and CDR2 (germline): SGHNT, YENEEA. The whole variable domain, remainder taken from reference TRBV11-3 and TRBJ2-7, is EAGVVQSPRYKIIEKKQPVAFWCNPISGHNTLYWYLQNLGQGPELLIRYENEEAVDDSQLPKDRFSAERLKGVDSTLKIQPAELGDSAVYLCASPSPRLYYEQYFGPGTRLTVT.

The chain has TRBV11-2 and TRBJ2-2, with TRBD2 identical over 8 bases. CDR3 length: 17 residues. The V and J ends lost 4 bases and 0 bases, in that order; junction bases with no gene match: 7. Germline CDR1 reads SGHAT; CDR2 reads FQNNGV. The CDR3 loop reads CASSSTGLATNTGELFF. CDR3 coding DNA: TGTGCCAGCAGCTCGACAGGACTAGCAACGAACACCGGGGAGCTGTTTTTT.

As concerns this clone: One end of the junction does not line up with germline, which may come from a read error. The chain uses TRBV5-1 and TRBJ2-1; D is unresolved. This CDR3 has 13 amino acids. CDR1 is SGHRS and CDR2 is YFSETQ in the germline V gene. The CDR3 spells CASNLVMNNEQFF. CDR3 DNA sequence: TGCGCCAGCAACTTGGTTATGAACAATGAGCAGTTCTTC.

The V call is TRBV25-1, the J call TRBJ1-4; the match to TRBD1 covers 11 bases. This CDR3 has 17 amino acids. V lost 4 bases, J lost 8 bases, and 12 bases stayed unmatched. Germline V lookup: CDR1 MGHDK, CDR2 SYGVNS. The CDR3 DNA reads TGTGCCAGCAGTGCACGGGACAGGGGGACACACTCCGAAAAACTGTTTTTT. Translated, it gives CASSARDRGTHSEKLFF.

V is TRBV7-2 and J is TRBJ2-3; D possibly matches TRBD1 or TRBD2 (5 bases each). CDR3 length: 14 residues. CDR1 SGHTA and CDR2 FQGNSA come from the germline V gene. V was clipped by 10 bases and J by 8 bases, with 22 bases between them. The CDR3 DNA follows: TGTGCCAACCGGCTTGATCAGGGACGGGGTACGCAGTATTTT. Its translation: CANRLDQGRGTQYF.

The J gene is TRBJ2-7, the V gene TRBV27, with D perhaps matching TRBD2 (6 bases). With 7 bases removed from V and 3 bases from J, the gap between germline ends came to 19 bases. From germline, CDR1 is MNHEY and CDR2 SMNVEV (reference sequence). The CDR3 contains 15 residues. The CDR3 coding sequence is TGTGCCAGCACCCGACTTGGGGTTAGCGGCTACGAGCAGTACTTC. This sequence encodes CASTRLGVSGYEQYF.

J is TRBJ2-2 and V is TRBV2; 8 bases are shared with TRBD2. The V gene's germline CDR1 is SNHLY and CDR2 FYNNEI. The CDR3 sequence is 16 residues long. The trim removed 7 bases at V and 3 bases at J, leaving 10 bases unmatched. CDR3 DNA sequence: TGTGCCAGCATAGGGAGAGGACTAGCAGACACCGGGGAGCTGTTTTTT. It encodes CASIGRGLADTGELFF.